This passage covers 14 T cell receptor beta chains from one sample sequenced in a study of breast tumors, draining lymph nodes, adjacent tissues. Breast cancer patients provided tissue from their axillary draining lymph nodes. One entry per CDR3 protein results from TCRdb running MiXCR on the multiplex PCR reads. The table has 130,000 or so distinct CDR3 sequences, about a fifth seen once. The sample taken for sequencing was axillary lymph node tissue. Receptors originate from a female donor with breast cancer. Some clones in this sample may be carry-over from other donors' samples.

The V and J genes are TRBV28 and TRBJ2-5; D gene unclear. From germline, CDR1 is MDHEN and CDR2 SYDVKM. The V and J ends lost 2 bases and 5 bases respectively, with 12 bases between them. The CDR3 extends over 14 amino acids. The chain's CDR3 is CASSLVADAETQYF. CDR3 DNA sequence: TGTGCCAGCAGTTTAGTGGCAGACGCCGAGACCCAGTACTTC.

The table lists this clonotype with many counts. The chain has TRBV7-2 and TRBJ2-2, with TRBD1 matching over 7 bases. V lost 5 bases, J lost 7 bases, and 13 bases stayed unmatched. CDR1 is SGHTA and CDR2 is FQGNSA in the germline V gene. This CDR3 has 16 amino acids. The DNA for the CDR3 is TGTGCCAGCAGCCCCCGTAGGGGGCGGCATGGCGGGGAGCTGTTTTTT. The encoded protein is CASSPRRGRHGGELFF.

As to this clonotype: Just one base apart from a much larger clone, this may be a read error. The chain recombines TRBV19 with TRBJ2-1, with 8 bases identical to TRBD1. The germline V gene encodes CDR1 LNHDA and CDR2 SQIVND (reference sequence). The J segment lost 8 bases and the V segment lost 5 bases, leaving 11 bases of the junction unmatched. This CDR3 spans 15 amino acids. CDR3 protein: CASSPLGQEFDEQFF. In DNA form, the CDR3 reads TGTGCCAGTAGTCCCTTGGGACAGGAGTTCGATGAGCAGTTCTTC.

V usage is TRBV3-1 and J usage is TRBJ2-4; TRBD1 aligns across 10 bases. CDR1 and CDR2 (germline): LGHDT, YNNKEL (reference sequence). The ends lost 4 bases at V and 9 bases at J; junction bases unmatched: 9. The CDR3 totals 15 residues. This CDR3 reads CASSRDRGGDGIQYF. The CDR3 nucleotides are TGTGCCAGCAGCCGGGACAGGGGAGGGGACGGCATTCAGTACTTC. The full variable domain, with the rest looked up from reference TRBV3-1 and TRBJ2-4, is DTAVSQTPKYLVTQMGNDKSIKCEQNLGHDTMYWYKQDSKKFLKIMFSYNNKELIINETVPNRFSPKSPDKAHLNLHINSLELGDSAVYFCASSRDRGGDGIQYFGAGTRLSVL.

In its sample, this clonotype was seen many times. This chain joins TRBV4-1 and TRBJ2-3; TRBD2 matches at 13 bases. The CDR3 sequence is 18 residues long. Germline CDR1 and CDR2: MGHRA and YSYEKL. V was clipped by 3 bases and J by 5 bases; unmatched bases: 11. The DNA of the CDR3 is TGCGCCAGCAGCCACCCATGGACTAGCGGGAGTAGTATAGATACGCAGTATTTT. The encoded protein is CASSHPWTSGSSIDTQYF.

This clonotype has a count of ten or more. The chain couples TRBV19 to TRBJ2-5; tentative D call: TRBD1 (6 bases). This CDR3 comprises 14 residues. Germline CDR1 is LNHDA and CDR2 is SQIVND (reference sequence). Trimming pared 7 bases from V and 6 bases from J, leaving 18 bases between. The DNA of the CDR3 is TGTGCCAGTACCCTATTCCCAGGGGAAAAGACCCAGTACTTC. The encoded protein is CASTLFPGEKTQYF.

Remarks on this clonotype: This may be a read error: a much more frequent sequence differs by one nucleotide. The gene calls are TRBV5-8 and TRBJ2-3, with D perhaps matching TRBD1 or TRBD2 (7 bases each). CDR1 SGHTS and CDR2 YDEGEE come from the germline V gene. The CDR3 runs 16 residues. The CDR3 DNA reads as TGTGCCAGCAGCCCAGGGAGGGGGCCAGACACAGATACGCGGTATTTT. Its protein is CASSPGRGPDTDTRYF.

This clonotype has a count of ten or more. The chain employs TRBV2 and TRBJ2-7, with 8 bases lining up with TRBD1. The CDR3 spans 15 residues. V shed 6 bases and J 7 bases; nucleotides not matched to a gene: 14. Germline values: CDR1 SNHLY, CDR2 FYNNEI. The DNA of the CDR3 is TGTGCCAGCAGAAGAGGGACAGGATTACTTCGGGAGCAGTACTTC. This sequence encodes CASRRGTGLLREQYF.

To note about this clonotype: A much larger clone differs by one base, so this may be a read error. V is TRBV18 and J is TRBJ2-7; 7 nucleotides agree with TRBD1. The CDR3 has 14 residues. Germline CDR1 is KGHSH and CDR2 is LQKENI. The CDR3 protein is CASSPRGLIYEHYF. Here the CDR3 DNA reads TGTGCCAGCTCACCAAGGGGGCTTATCTACGAGCATTACTTC.

This clonotype was detected only a few times. The rearrangement joins TRBV5-1 to TRBJ2-4; D is uncertain. The CDR3 is 17 amino acids. V lost 1 base to trimming and J lost 0 bases, with 14 bases between them. CDR1 is SGHRS and CDR2 is YFSETQ in the germline V gene. Here the CDR3 reads CASSLSVGKIAKNIQYF. The CDR3 nucleotides are TGCGCCAGCAGCTTGAGTGTCGGAAAGATAGCCAAAAACATTCAGTACTTC.

There are many counts of this clonotype. The V and J genes are TRBV12-3 or TRBV12-4 and TRBJ2-1, with 9 nucleotides matching TRBD2. With V trimmed by 7 bases and J by 8 bases, 9 bases remained unmatched. The CDR3 covers 14 residues. DNA for the CDR3: TGTGCCAGCACCGCGGGAGGGCCGGGGGATGAGCAGTTCTTC. This gives the protein CASTAGGPGDEQFF.

This clonotype was recorded many times. V gene TRBV6-2 or TRBV6-3 combines with J gene TRBJ2-1, with TRBD1 identical over 7 bases. Per germline, CDR1 MNHEY and CDR2 SVGEGT. The trim removed 5 bases at V and 5 bases at J, leaving 3 bases unmatched. This CDR3 region has 13 residues. This CDR3 is CASSRDSHNEQFF. In nucleotides, the CDR3 is TGTGCCAGCAGTCGGGACAGTCACAATGAGCAGTTCTTC.

There are many counts of this clonotype. This chain links TRBV5-5 with TRBJ2-2, with unresolved D. Germline lookup yields CDR1 SGHKS and CDR2 YYEKEE (reference sequence). V lost 2 bases to trimming and J lost 1 base, with 12 bases between them. The CDR3 is made up of 16 amino acids. The CDR3 loop reads CASSLSPMGNTGELFF. CDR3 sequence (DNA): TGTGCCAGCAGCTTAAGCCCAATGGGGAACACCGGGGAGCTGTTTTTT.

V gene TRBV6-1 combines with J gene TRBJ2-3, with D hard to call. The V end lost 3 bases, the J end lost 5 bases, and 9 bases lay between the germline ends. The CDR3 extends over 13 amino acids. Germline V gives CDR1 MNHNS, CDR2 SASEGT. The CDR3 DNA follows: TGTGCCAGCAGTGATTGGGTGGAAGATACGCAGTATTTT. Protein sequence: CASSDWVEDTQYF.